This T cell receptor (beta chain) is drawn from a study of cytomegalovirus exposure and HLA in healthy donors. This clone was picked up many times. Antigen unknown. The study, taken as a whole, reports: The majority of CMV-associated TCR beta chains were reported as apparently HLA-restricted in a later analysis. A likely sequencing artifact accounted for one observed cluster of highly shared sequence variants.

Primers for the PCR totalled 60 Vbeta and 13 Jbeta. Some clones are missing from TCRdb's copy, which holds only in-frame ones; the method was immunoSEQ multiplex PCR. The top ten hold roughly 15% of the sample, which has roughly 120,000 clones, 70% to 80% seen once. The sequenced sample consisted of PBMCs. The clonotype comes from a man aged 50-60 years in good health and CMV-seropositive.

Here the CDR3 reads CASSQSGLTRGAYEQYF. In DNA, the CDR3 is TGTGCCAGCAGCCAATCGGGGTTGACACGGGGAGCCTACGAGCAGTACTTC. This sequence joins TRBV16 and TRBJ2-7; maybe TRBD2 (5 bases). Per germline, CDR1 KGHSY and CDR2 FQNENV. The CDR3 runs to 17 residues. V was shortened by 0 bases and J by 2 bases, with 17 bases between the two germline ends.